These 7 T cell receptor beta chains originate from one sample sequenced in a study of blood T cell repertoires in COVID-19. TCRdb's table, derived via immunoSEQ multiplex PCR, lists solely in-frame clones and lacks some. The sample comprises about 190,000 clones, about 82% of which are singletons, and about 4.8% rests with the top ten. Material: peripheral blood. The receptors were gathered from a woman under 40 with acute or convalescent COVID-19.

The rearrangement uses TRBV19 and TRBJ1-1, with D possibly being TRBD1 (6 bases). There are 19 residues in the CDR3. The V end lost 3 bases, the J end lost 1 base, and 24 bases lay between the germline ends. The germline gives CDR1 LNHDA, CDR2 SQIVND (reference sequence). CDR3 in DNA: TGTGCCAGTAGTATGGTAGAAAGCTCGGGACATCGTAGGAACACTGAAGCTTTCTTT. It codes for CASSMVESSGHRRNTEAFF.

The genes are TRBV11-2 and TRBJ2-3; TRBD1 aligns across 9 bases. The CDR3 length is 15 residues. Looked up from germline, CDR1 is SGHAT and CDR2 is FQNNGV. J gave up 8 bases and V 8 bases, and 14 bases lay outside the gene matches. The CDR3 DNA reads as TGTGCCAGCTCTCTCTTGGGACAGGGACTTCCTACGCAGTATTTT. It encodes CASSLLGQGLPTQYF.

On this clone: This specimen includes other DNA sequences encoding the same CDR3. The chain employs TRBV12-3 or TRBV12-4 and TRBJ1-1; D ambiguous. CDR3 length equals 12 residues. Trimming pared 6 bases from V and 0 bases from J, leaving 5 bases between. The CDR3 DNA follows: TGTGCCAGCAGCCTATTGAACACTGAAGCTTTCTTT. It is translated as CASSLLNTEAFF.

The rearrangement uses TRBV4-2 and TRBJ1-2, with D unclear. The germline CDR1 and CDR2 sequences are LGHNA and YNFKEQ. The CDR3 is 15 residues long. V was shortened by 0 bases and J by 0 bases, with 8 bases between the two germline ends. The CDR3: CASSQEHSSNYGYTF. In DNA, the CDR3 is TGTGCCAGCAGCCAAGAGCACAGCTCTAACTATGGCTACACCTTC.

V is TRBV3-1 (or the pseudogene TRBV3-2) and J is TRBJ2-1; possibly TRBD2 for D (5 bases). The V end lost 0 bases, the J end lost 5 bases, and 23 bases lay between the germline ends. The CDR3 consists of 19 residues. Germline V CDR1 and CDR2: LGHDT, YNNKEL (reference sequence). CDR3 sequence (DNA): TGTGCCAGCAGCCAAGATAGGCTAGCTCGGAAGTTCTTCAACAATGAGCAGTTCTTC. Amino acids: CASSQDRLARKFFNNEQFF.

The rearrangement uses TRBV9 and TRBJ2-5; TRBD2 matches 9 bases. The germline gives CDR1 SGDLS, CDR2 YYNGEE. V lost 3 bases, J lost 5 bases, and 8 bases stayed unmatched. This CDR3 has 15 residues. The CDR3 here is CASSGLADSFETQYF. In nucleotides, the CDR3 is TGTGCCAGCAGCGGACTAGCGGACAGCTTTGAGACCCAGTACTTC.

The V and J genes are TRBV7-2 and TRBJ1-4, with D perhaps matching TRBD1 (5 bases). Trimming removed 3 bases from V and 6 bases from J, with 8 bases in between. The CDR3 sequence is 13 residues long. In germline, CDR1 is SGHTA, CDR2 FQGNSA. The CDR3 DNA reads as TGTGCCAGCAGCTTCCTAGGGGATGAAAAACTGTTTTTT. The encoded protein is CASSFLGDEKLFF.